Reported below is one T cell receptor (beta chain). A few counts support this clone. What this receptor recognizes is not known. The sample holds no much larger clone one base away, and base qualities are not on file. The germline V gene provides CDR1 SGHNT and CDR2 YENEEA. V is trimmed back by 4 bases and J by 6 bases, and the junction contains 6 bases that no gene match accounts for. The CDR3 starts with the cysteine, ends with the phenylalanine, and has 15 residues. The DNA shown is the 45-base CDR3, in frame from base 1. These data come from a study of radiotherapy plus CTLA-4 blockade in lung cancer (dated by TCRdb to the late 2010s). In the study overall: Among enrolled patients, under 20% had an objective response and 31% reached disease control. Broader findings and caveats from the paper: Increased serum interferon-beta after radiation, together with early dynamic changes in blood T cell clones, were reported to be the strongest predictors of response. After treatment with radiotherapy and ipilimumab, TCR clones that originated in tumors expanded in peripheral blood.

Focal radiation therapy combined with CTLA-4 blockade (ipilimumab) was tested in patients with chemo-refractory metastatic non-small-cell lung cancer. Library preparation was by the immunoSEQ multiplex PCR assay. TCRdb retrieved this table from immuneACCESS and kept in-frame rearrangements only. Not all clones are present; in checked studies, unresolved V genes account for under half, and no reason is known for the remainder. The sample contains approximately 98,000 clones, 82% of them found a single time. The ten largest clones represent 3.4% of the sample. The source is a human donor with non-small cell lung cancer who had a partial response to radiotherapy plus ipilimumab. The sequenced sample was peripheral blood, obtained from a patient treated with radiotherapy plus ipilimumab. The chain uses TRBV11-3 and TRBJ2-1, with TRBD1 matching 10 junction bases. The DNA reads TGTGCCAGCAGCTCGACAGGGGGCTCAGGCAATGAGCAGTTCTTC. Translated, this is CASSSTGGSGNEQFF. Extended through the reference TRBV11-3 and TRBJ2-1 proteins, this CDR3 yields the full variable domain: EAGVVQSPRYKIIEKKQPVAFWCNPISGHNTLYWYLQNLGQGPELLIRYENEEAVDDSQLPKDRFSAERLKGVDSTLKIQPAELGDSAVYLCASSSTGGSGNEQFFGPGTRLTVL.